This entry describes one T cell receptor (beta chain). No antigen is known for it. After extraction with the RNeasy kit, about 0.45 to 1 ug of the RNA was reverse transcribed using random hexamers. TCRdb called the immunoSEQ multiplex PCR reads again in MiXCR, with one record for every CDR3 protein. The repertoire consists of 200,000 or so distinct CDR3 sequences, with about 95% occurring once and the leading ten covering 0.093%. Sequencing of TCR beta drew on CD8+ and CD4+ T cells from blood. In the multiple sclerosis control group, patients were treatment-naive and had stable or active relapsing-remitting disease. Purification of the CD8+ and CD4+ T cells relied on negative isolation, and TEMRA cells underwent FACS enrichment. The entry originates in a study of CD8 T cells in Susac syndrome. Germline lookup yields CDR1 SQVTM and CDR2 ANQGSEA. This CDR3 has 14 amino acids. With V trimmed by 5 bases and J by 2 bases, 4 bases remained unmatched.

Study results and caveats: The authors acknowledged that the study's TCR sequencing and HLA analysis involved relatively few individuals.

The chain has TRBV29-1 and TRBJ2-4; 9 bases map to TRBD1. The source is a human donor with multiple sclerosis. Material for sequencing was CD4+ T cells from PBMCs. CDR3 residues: CSVTTGGSKNIQYF. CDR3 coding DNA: TGCAGCGTTACGACAGGGGGTTCCAAAAACATTCAGTACTTC.